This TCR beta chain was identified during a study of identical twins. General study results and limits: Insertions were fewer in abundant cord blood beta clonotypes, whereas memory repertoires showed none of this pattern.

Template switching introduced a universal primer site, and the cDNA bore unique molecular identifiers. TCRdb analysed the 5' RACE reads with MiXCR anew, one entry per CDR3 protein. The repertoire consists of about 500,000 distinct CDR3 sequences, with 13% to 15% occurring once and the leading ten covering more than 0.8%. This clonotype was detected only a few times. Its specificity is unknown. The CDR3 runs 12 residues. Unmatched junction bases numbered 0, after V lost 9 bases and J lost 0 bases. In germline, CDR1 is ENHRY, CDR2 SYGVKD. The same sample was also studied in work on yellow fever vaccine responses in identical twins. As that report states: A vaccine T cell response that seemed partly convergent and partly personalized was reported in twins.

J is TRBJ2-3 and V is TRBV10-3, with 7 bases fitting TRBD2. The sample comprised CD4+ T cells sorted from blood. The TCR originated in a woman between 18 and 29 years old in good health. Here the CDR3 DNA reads TGTGCCATGGGACTAAGCACAGATACGCAGTATTTT. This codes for CAMGLSTDTQYF.